The rows below give T cell receptor beta chains drawn from one sample of a study of T cells after posttransplantation cyclophosphamide. Clones were read by immunoSEQ multiplex PCR, and TCRdb kept only the in-frame ones, dropping some. The table shows roughly 21,000 clones, with 65% to 90% occurring only once. This material consisted of PBMCs, taken approximately 360 days after allogeneic stem cell transplant with calcineurin inhibitor and methotrexate. Source of these receptors: a female patient aged 30 to 45 who received an allogeneic stem cell transplant from an unrelated donor, was CMV-positive, and had acute and chronic GVHD. A share of the T cells may be of graft donor origin. The CDR3 runs from the conserved cysteine through the conserved F or W. Clone size, where shown, is once, few, many, or a class for clones that have expanded.

TRBJ1-5,.,TRBV6-5,CASSYRENQPQHF
TRBJ1-1,.,TRBV7-2,CASSVLGTGNTEAFF
TRBJ1-2,.,TRBV19,CATPSPYRVGYTF
TRBJ1-1,.,TRBV7-2,CASSFTRFTEAFF
TRBJ2-1,.,TRBV7-9,CASPGDNEQFF
TRBJ1-3,.,TRBV2,CASTNSGNTIYF
TRBJ2-5,once,TRBV10-3,CAISDGTVNQETQYF
TRBJ2-5,.,TRBV27,CASSWLAGKETQYF
TRBJ2-5,once,TRBV4-2,CASSQANGPGLADTQYF
TRBJ2-1,.,TRBV7-2,CASTPSGIGGEQFF
TRBJ1-5,.,TRBV5-4,CASSLYSSNQPQHF
TRBJ2-3,.,TRBV6-6,CASSNGGASWDTQYF
TRBJ1-4,.,TRBV28,CAVSGTQTTNEKLFF
TRBJ1-2,.,TRBV5-1,CASSSQTAIVDYTF
TRBJ1-5,.,TRBV2,CASGQPQHF
TRBJ1-2,.,TRBV2,CASSELGDGYTF
TRBJ2-7,.,TRBV4-1,CASSPTGGFEQYF
TRBJ2-3,once,TRBV5-4,CASSRMLAESDTQYF